The rows below give T cell receptor beta chains drawn from one sample of a study of beta chain features in type 1 diabetes. Sequencing used immunoSEQ multiplex PCR; TCRdb keeps in-frame clones, though not all of them. The sample yields hundreds of thousands of clones, around 15% seen once. Sequenced sample: naive CD4+ T cells from blood. The receptors stem from a man between 18 and 29 years old with type 1 diabetes. Both conserved end residues are part of each CDR3. A D gene is named only where the DNA matches it firmly. Only part of the rows carry a size: once, few, many, or a class if the clone is expanded.

D: TRBD2
length: 15
V: TRBV6-5
J: TRBJ2-1
size: -
CDR3: CASSYGGGLGNEQFF
DNA: TGTGCCAGCAGTTATGGGGGAGGGCTAGGGAATGAGCAGTTCTTC

D: -
length: 15
V: TRBV28
J: TRBJ2-7
size: few
CDR3: CASKRIWTDTYEQYF
DNA: TGTGCCAGCAAGCGAATTTGGACTGATACCTACGAGCAGTACTTC

D: -
length: 14
V: TRBV18
J: TRBJ2-1
size: -
CDR3: CASSPQAGPNEQFF
DNA: TGTGCCAGCTCACCACAAGCCGGCCCCAATGAGCAGTTCTTC

D: -
length: 12
V: TRBV28
J: TRBJ2-1
size: -
CDR3: CASSLSSMEQFF
DNA: TGTGCCAGCAGTTTGTCCTCGATGGAGCAGTTCTTC

D: -
length: 14
V: TRBV7-9
J: TRBJ2-3
size: few
CDR3: CASSLGLPTDTQYF
DNA: TGTGCCAGCAGCTTAGGCTTACCCACAGATACGCAGTATTTT

D: -
length: 14
V: TRBV7-2
J: TRBJ2-5
size: -
CDR3: CASSLQRSQETQYF
DNA: TGTGCCAGCAGCTTACAGCGTTCCCAAGAGACCCAGTACTTC

D: -
length: 16
V: TRBV5-1
J: TRBJ2-7
size: -
CDR3: CASSLADRSPSYEQYF
DNA: TGCGCCAGCAGCTTGGCCGACAGGTCCCCTTCCTACGAGCAGTACTTC

D: TRBD2
length: 16
V: TRBV5-4
J: TRBJ2-2
size: -
CDR3: CASSFTGGARTGELFF
DNA: TGTGCCAGCAGCTTTACCGGGGGGGCCCGCACCGGGGAGCTGTTTTTT

D: -
length: 14
V: TRBV7-2
J: TRBJ1-5
size: few
CDR3: CASSFRRNNQPQHF
DNA: TGTGCCAGCAGCTTCCGGCGGAACAATCAGCCCCAGCATTTT

D: -
length: 17
V: TRBV18
J: TRBJ1-5
size: few
CDR3: CASSPQGTRGSNQPQHF
DNA: TGTGCCAGCTCACCACAGGGAACGAGGGGGAGCAATCAGCCCCAGCATTTT

D: -
length: 10
V: TRBV20-1
J: TRBJ2-1
size: few
CDR3: CSAAANEQFF
DNA: TGCAGTGCGGCGGCCAATGAGCAGTTCTTC

D: -
length: 12
V: TRBV7-3
J: TRBJ2-1
size: -
CDR3: CASSLANNEQFF
DNA: TGTGCCAGCAGCTTAGCCAACAATGAGCAGTTCTTC

D: -
length: 16
V: TRBV5-4
J: TRBJ2-2
size: -
CDR3: CASSPLWDSNTGELFF
DNA: TGTGCCAGCAGCCCTCTATGGGACTCGAACACCGGGGAGCTGTTTTTT

D: -
length: 15
V: TRBV25-1
J: TRBJ2-3
size: few
CDR3: CASSPRRGDTDTQYF
DNA: TGTGCCAGCAGTCCTCGGAGGGGAGACACAGATACGCAGTATTTT

D: TRBD2
length: 15
V: TRBV6-6
J: TRBJ2-3
size: few
CDR3: CASALAGGPTDTQYF
DNA: TGTGCCAGCGCTCTAGCGGGGGGGCCCACAGATACGCAGTATTTT

D: -
length: 14
V: TRBV19
J: TRBJ1-5
size: -
CDR3: CASRTDSSNQPQHF
DNA: TGTGCCAGTAGGACCGACAGCAGTAATCAGCCCCAGCATTTT

D: TRBD2
length: 15
V: TRBV19
J: TRBJ2-1
size: -
CDR3: CASSIWLAGMDEQFF
DNA: TGTGCCAGTAGTATTTGGCTAGCGGGAATGGATGAGCAGTTCTTC

D: -
length: 13
V: TRBV11-3
J: TRBJ2-7
size: -
CDR3: CASSRTGSYEQYF
DNA: TGTGCCAGCAGCCGGACTGGCTCCTACGAGCAGTACTTC

D: -
length: 12
V: TRBV30
J: TRBJ2-7
size: few
CDR3: CAWTPGSYEQYF
DNA: TGTGCCTGGACTCCGGGGTCCTACGAGCAGTACTTC

D: TRBD1
length: 15
V: TRBV5-6
J: TRBJ1-2
size: -
CDR3: CASSSLGDRPDGYTF
DNA: TGTGCCAGCAGCTCTCTAGGGGACAGGCCCGACGGCTACACCTTC

D: TRBD1
length: 15
V: TRBV5-1
J: TRBJ2-1
size: once
CDR3: CASSFEGQGSDEQFF
DNA: TGCGCCAGCAGCTTCGAGGGACAGGGGTCCGATGAGCAGTTCTTC

D: -
length: 14
V: TRBV7-2
J: TRBJ2-7
size: -
CDR3: CASSFALSSYEQYF
DNA: TGTGCCAGCAGCTTCGCCTTAAGCTCCTACGAGCAGTACTTC

D: -
length: 14
V: TRBV2
J: TRBJ2-2
size: -
CDR3: CASIREASTGELFF
DNA: TGTGCCAGCATTAGAGAGGCGAGCACCGGGGAGCTGTTTTTT

D: -
length: 16
V: TRBV5-1
J: TRBJ1-1
size: -
CDR3: CASGVLPREQNTEAFF
DNA: TGCGCCAGCGGCGTGTTACCCCGGGAACAGAACACTGAAGCTTTCTTT

D: -
length: 12
V: TRBV30
J: TRBJ2-7
size: -
CDR3: CAWSGPGLEQYF
DNA: TGTGCCTGGAGCGGACCGGGCCTCGAGCAGTACTTC

D: -
length: 14
V: TRBV30
J: TRBJ2-3
size: -
CDR3: CAWSVRIGGDTQYF
DNA: TGTGCCTGGAGTGTACGAATAGGGGGAGATACGCAGTATTTT

D: -
length: 14
V: TRBV2
J: TRBJ2-7
size: -
CDR3: CASTEGLLNYEQYF
DNA: TGTGCCAGTACCGAGGGCCTGTTAAACTACGAGCAGTACTTC

D: -
length: 15
V: TRBV9
J: TRBJ1-1
size: -
CDR3: CASSVVGSVNTEAFF
DNA: TGTGCCAGCAGCGTAGTCGGGTCTGTGAACACTGAAGCTTTCTTT

D: -
length: 15
V: TRBV6-5
J: TRBJ2-3
size: few
CDR3: CATSEAGRGTDTQYF
DNA: TGTGCCACCTCTGAGGCGGGCCGTGGCACAGATACGCAGTATTTT

D: TRBD1
length: 15
V: TRBV4-2
J: TRBJ1-1
size: few
CDR3: CASSQGTGGDTEAFF
DNA: TGTGCCAGCAGCCAAGGTACAGGGGGGGACACTGAAGCTTTCTTT

D: -
length: 17
V: TRBV4-1
J: TRBJ2-5
size: few
CDR3: CASSQPRFGASSETQYF
DNA: TGCGCCAGCAGCCAACCCAGGTTTGGCGCGAGTTCAGAGACCCAGTACTTC

D: -
length: 16
V: TRBV1
J: TRBJ2-7
size: -
CDR3: CTSSHSPKPRSYEQYF
DNA: TGCACCAGCAGCCACTCTCCTAAACCCCGCTCCTACGAGCAGTACTTC

D: -
length: 13
V: TRBV9
J: TRBJ1-1
size: few
CDR3: CASSVDRDTEAFF
DNA: TGTGCCAGCAGCGTAGACAGGGACACTGAAGCTTTCTTT

D: TRBD1
length: 15
V: TRBV25-1
J: TRBJ1-5
size: -
CDR3: CASSATGQGNQPQHF
DNA: TGTGCCAGCAGTGCTACTGGACAGGGCAATCAGCCCCAGCATTTT

D: TRBD1
length: 13
V: TRBV19
J: TRBJ1-2
size: -
CDR3: CASSKDRDYGYTF
DNA: TGTGCCAGTAGTAAAGACAGGGACTATGGCTACACCTTC

D: -
length: 15
V: TRBV11-2
J: TRBJ2-7
size: -
CDR3: CASSLPFRVSYEQYF
DNA: TGTGCCAGCAGCTTACCGTTTAGGGTATCCTACGAGCAGTACTTC

D: -
length: 14
V: TRBV5-4
J: TRBJ1-6
size: few
CDR3: CASSEEGYNSPLHF
DNA: TGTGCCAGCAGCGAAGAGGGGTATAATTCACCCCTCCACTTT

D: -
length: 16
V: TRBV7-3
J: TRBJ2-1
size: few
CDR3: CASSQRQGGGNNEQFF
DNA: TGTGCCAGCAGCCAGAGACAGGGAGGGGGTAACAATGAGCAGTTCTTC

D: TRBD1
length: 15
V: TRBV14
J: TRBJ2-7
size: few
CDR3: CASSQASTGSYEQYF
DNA: TGTGCCAGCAGCCAAGCCTCGACAGGGAGCTACGAGCAGTACTTC

D: -
length: 12
V: TRBV28
J: TRBJ2-7
size: -
CDR3: CASSLPLSEQYF
DNA: TGTGCCAGCAGTTTACCCCTGTCCGAGCAGTACTTC

D: TRBD1
length: 15
V: TRBV6-6
J: TRBJ2-7
size: few
CDR3: CASLYGTGGTYEQYF
DNA: TGTGCCAGCTTATACGGGACAGGGGGTACCTACGAGCAGTACTTC